The entry below describes one T cell receptor (beta chain). What antigen it recognizes has not been identified. One base away there is no much larger clone; base qualities are not given. Each collaborating institution followed its own protocols to collect whole blood in K2EDTA tubes. For TCRbeta analysis, collaborators shipped samples in one of three forms: frozen whole blood, isolated PBMCs, or DNA extracted from either of those sample types. These data belong to a study of blood T cell repertoires in COVID-19 (dated by TCRdb to about 2020). For the wider study: Collaborator samples came from the United States, Italy and Spain and covered acute and convalescent phases of COVID-19. Where available, HLA class I and class II types were obtained from metadata supplied by the sample provider rather than from assay-based typing. Deeply sampled blood TCRbeta repertoires from subjects exposed to, actively infected with, or recovered from COVID-19 were included in the dataset. The repertoires were made available in a free public database intended to serve as a resource for research on the immune response to SARS-CoV-2. The material from the prospective study consisted of cDNA or gDNA derived from T cells, B-cell-depleted T cells, or PBMCs. Samples were obtained from the ongoing ImmuneRACE study (first 160 participants) and from roughly 1,300 subjects provided by 6 global collaborators. Sample metadata almost always included a de-identified subject ID, COVID-19 status, age in years and sex.

Overall results and qualifications from the work: How much clinical and demographic metadata was included differed by source and by participant, and the metadata was provided uncurated.

The immunoSEQ Assay, a bias-controlled multiplex PCR, was used to amplify TCRbeta CDR3 regions from genomic DNA. Turning to the authors' computational methods: The number of nucleated cells in each sample was estimated by amplification of reference gene primers within the assay. To quantify the absolute abundance of each unique TCRbeta CDR3 rearrangement, sequence reads were collapsed and filtered. For each sample, productive Simpson clonality was calculated by taking the square root of Simpson's diversity index across productive rearrangements. Drawn from immuneACCESS, this table holds only the in-frame rearrangements with V and J called that TCRdb kept. Clones are partly lost; checked studies trace under half to an unresolved V gene and leave the rest unexplained. D and trimming were read from the DNA, whereas the V and J calls and clone size are those reported in that table. In all, the sample holds 55,000 to 65,000 clones, and 91% of those were seen once. The biggest ten clones account for 8.6% of the sample.

The germline V gene specifies SNHLY as CDR1 and FYNNEI as CDR2. V is clipped by 4 bases and J by 5 bases, and the sequence between their germline boundaries is 11 bases long. CDR3 length: 13 amino acids, cysteine to phenylalanine. Only the CDR3 region is kept as DNA, spanning 39 bases read in frame from base 1. Sequencing was carried out using peripheral blood. The chain is encoded by TRBV2 joined to TRBJ1-2; the D gene is perhaps TRBD1, on 6 matching bases. The TCR sequence derives from a human donor in a cohort sampled during active COVID-19. This receptor has the CDR3 CASSGGGQYGYTF. The DNA sequence follows: TGTGCCAGCAGTGGGGGGGGCCAATATGGCTACACCTTC.